The next 14 T cell receptor beta chains were all read from a single sample in a study of a mutant IDH1 vaccine in newly diagnosed glioma. The antigens for these receptors are not known. Sequenced by immunoSEQ multiplex PCR; TCRdb stores in-frame clones only, minus some. Among just over 65,000 clones listed, 84% were seen once. This sample's time point: week 23, last vaccination. What each vaccine dose contained was 300 ug of mutant IDH1 20-mer peptide, accompanied by topical imiquimod. Specimen: PBMCs, collected from a glioma patient whose treatment included an IDH1 peptide vaccine. The receptors shown here come from a man between 18 and 29 years old with glioma.

The rearrangement joins TRBV9 to TRBJ2-3; no clear D. CDR1 is SGDLS, CDR2 YYNGEE, per germline. This CDR3 has 14 amino acids. V was trimmed by 5 bases and J by 5 bases, leaving 15 bases between them. CDR3 protein: CASSPGSGRDTQYF. For the CDR3, the DNA is TGTGCCAGCAGTCCCGGGTCCGGACGAGATACGCAGTATTTT.

V is TRBV6-5 and J is TRBJ1-3; TRBD1 is a possible D gene (5 bases). CDR3 length equals 15 residues. Germline CDR1 is MNHEY and CDR2 is SVGAGI. Trimming removed 0 bases from V and 3 bases from J, with 9 bases in between. In nucleotides, the CDR3 is TGTGCCAGCAGTTACTCTGGGGCAAATGGAAACACCATATATTTT. Residues: CASSYSGANGNTIYF.

The chain has TRBV5-4 and TRBJ1-1; D gene unclear. V shed 0 bases and J shed 5 bases, with 11 bases lying between them. CDR1 is SGHNT, CDR2 YYREEE, per germline (reference sequence). This CDR3 comprises 14 residues. Written as DNA, the CDR3 is TGTGCCAGCAGCTTGGGAGTCAGCCGAACTGAAGCTTTCTTT. Translating it yields CASSLGVSRTEAFF.

The V call is TRBV29-1, the J call TRBJ2-5, with a possible D match to TRBD1 (7 bases). The end of the DNA aligns better with TRBJ2-7, so the J call may be wrong. This CDR3 spans 13 amino acids. Per the germline V gene, CDR1 is SQVTM and CDR2 is ANQGSEA. The CDR3 protein is CSVEGQGGYEQYF. The CDR3 DNA follows: TGCAGCGTTGAAGGACAGGGAGGCTACGAGCAGTACTTC.

This rearrangement joins TRBV18 to TRBJ1-1, with 7 bases matching TRBD1. The ends lost 1 base at V and 0 bases at J; junction bases unmatched: 5. Germline CDR1 is KGHSH and CDR2 is LQKENI. This CDR3 has 16 residues. CDR3 coding DNA: TGTGCCAGCTCACCACGAGACAGGGTTATGAACACTGAAGCTTTCTTT. It is translated as CASSPRDRVMNTEAFF. The whole variable domain, remainder taken from reference TRBV18 and TRBJ1-1, is NAGVMQNPRHLVRRRGQEARLRCSPMKGHSHVYWYRQLPEEGLKFMVYLQKENIIDESGMPKERFSAEFPKEGPSILRIQQVVRGDSAAYFCASSPRDRVMNTEAFFGQGTRLTVV.

This clone was observed once. The genes are TRBV30 and TRBJ1-2, with D perhaps matching TRBD1 (5 bases). Germline V gene data show CDR1 as GTSNPN and CDR2 as SVGIG (reference sequence). The CDR3 runs to 16 residues. V was cut by 3 bases and J by 5 bases, with 22 bases left in between. The CDR3: CAWSLPPSIGDYGYTF. As DNA, the CDR3 is TGTGCCTGGAGCCTGCCGCCGTCTATAGGGGATTATGGCTACACCTTC.

The chain couples TRBV5-6 to TRBJ2-7; the match to TRBD1 covers 7 bases. CDR3 length equals 16 residues. Germline V lookup: CDR1 SGHDT, CDR2 YYEEEE. With 1 base clipped from V and 3 bases from J, the junction kept 10 bases outside the gene matches. CDR3 region: CASSLYERTGRYEQYF. CDR3 coding DNA: TGTGCCAGCAGCTTGTACGAAAGGACAGGACGCTACGAGCAGTACTTC. Complete variable domain (other parts from reference TRBV5-6 and TRBJ2-7): DAGVTQSPTHLIKTRGQQVTLRCSPKSGHDTVSWYQQALGQGPQFIFQYYEEEERQRGNFPDRFSGHQFPNYSSELNVNALLLGDSALYLCASSLYERTGRYEQYFGPGTRLTVT.

This rearrangement joins TRBV5-6 to TRBJ1-1; 7 nucleotides align to TRBD1. The germline gives CDR1 SGHDT, CDR2 YYEEEE. The CDR3 totals 14 residues. Losses at the gene ends were 0 bases for V and 5 bases for J; bases not matched to a gene: 4. CDR3 amino acids: CASSLGSGGTEAFF. The CDR3 nucleotides are TGTGCCAGCAGCTTGGGGTCAGGGGGGACTGAAGCTTTCTTT. Together with reference TRBV5-6 and TRBJ1-1, the CDR3 gives the full variable domain: DAGVTQSPTHLIKTRGQQVTLRCSPKSGHDTVSWYQQALGQGPQFIFQYYEEEERQRGNFPDRFSGHQFPNYSSELNVNALLLGDSALYLCASSLGSGGTEAFFGQGTRLTVV.

The chain joins TRBV6-6 to TRBJ2-7, with TRBD1 matching 8 bases. Germline CDR1 reads MNHNY; CDR2 reads SVGAGI (reference sequence). The ends lost 4 bases at V and 1 base at J; junction bases unmatched: 9. The CDR3 is 16 amino acids. The CDR3 region has the DNA TGTGCCAGCAGTTCCAGACGACAGGGGCCTTCCTACGAGCAGTACTTC. This codes for CASSSRRQGPSYEQYF.

The chain recombines TRBV7-9 with TRBJ1-4; 10 bases fit TRBD1. The germline gives CDR1 SEHNR, CDR2 FQNEAQ (reference sequence). The CDR3 totals 16 residues. J gave up 6 bases and V 3 bases, and 7 bases lay outside the gene matches. CDR3 coding DNA: TGTGCCAGCAGCTTGGGGACAGGGGCCCTTTATGAAAAACTGTTTTTT. Its protein product is CASSLGTGALYEKLFF. Full variable domain (rest looked up from reference TRBV7-9 and TRBJ1-4): DTGVSQNPRHKITKRGQNVTFRCDPISEHNRLYWYRQTLGQGPEFLTYFQNEAQLEKSRLLSDRFSAERPKGSFSTLEIQRTEQGDSAMYLCASSLGTGALYEKLFFGSGTQLSVL.

This clone was seen once. This chain uses TRBV19 with TRBJ1-2; D is unresolved. Per the germline V gene, CDR1 is LNHDA and CDR2 is SQIVND (reference sequence). This CDR3 contains 12 residues. V dropped 3 bases and J dropped 4 bases, with 6 bases sitting between them. CDR3 in amino acids: CASSISVYGYTF. The CDR3 bases are TGTGCCAGTAGTATTAGTGTCTATGGCTACACCTTC.

The rearrangement links TRBV4-3 to TRBJ1-6, with D unclear. The V and J ends lost 0 bases and 14 bases respectively, with 17 bases between them. This CDR3 is built from 15 residues. CDR1 and CDR2 from the germline V gene are LGHNA and YSLEER. CDR3 loop: CASSQDRAGGRTLHF. The CDR3 DNA is TGCGCCAGCAGCCAAGATAGGGCAGGAGGGCGGACCCTCCACTTT.

The chain uses TRBV9 and TRBJ2-7; D gene uncertain. Between the trimmed V and J ends, which lost 4 bases and 3 bases, there was a span of 11 bases. Looked up from germline, CDR1 is SGDLS and CDR2 is YYNGEE. The CDR3 totals 13 residues. CDR3 sequence: CASSSGSNYEQYF. The DNA for the CDR3 is TGTGCCAGCAGCTCCGGGTCAAACTACGAGCAGTACTTC.

This clone appeared a single time. V gene TRBV12-5 combines with J gene TRBJ1-2; D is ambiguous. The V end was cut by 1 base, the J end by 8 bases, with 11 bases between. Germline V gene sequence: CDR1 LGHNT, CDR2 FRNRAP. There are 13 residues in the CDR3. CDR3 coding DNA: TGTGCTAGTGGTTTGGGCCAAATGATAGGCTACACCTTC. Its protein is CASGLGQMIGYTF.